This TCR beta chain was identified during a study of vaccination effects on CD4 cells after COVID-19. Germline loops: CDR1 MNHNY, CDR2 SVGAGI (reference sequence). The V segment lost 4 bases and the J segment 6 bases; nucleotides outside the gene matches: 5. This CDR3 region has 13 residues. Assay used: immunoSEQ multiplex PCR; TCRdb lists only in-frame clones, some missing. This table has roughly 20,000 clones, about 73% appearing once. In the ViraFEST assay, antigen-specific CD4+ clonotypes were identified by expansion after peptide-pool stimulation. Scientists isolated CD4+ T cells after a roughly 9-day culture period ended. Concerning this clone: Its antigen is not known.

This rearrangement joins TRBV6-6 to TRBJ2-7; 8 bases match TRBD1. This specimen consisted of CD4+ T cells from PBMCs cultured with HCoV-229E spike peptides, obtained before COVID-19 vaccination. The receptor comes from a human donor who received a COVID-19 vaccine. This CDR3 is CASSLDRVREQYF. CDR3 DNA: TGTGCCAGCAGTTTGGACAGGGTGCGCGAGCAGTACTTC.